The source of this T cell receptor beta chain is a study of CD8 T cells in Susac syndrome. With random hexamers, reverse transcription was performed on about 0.5 to 1 ug of RNA. A single record per CDR3 protein comes from TCRdb applying MiXCR to the immunoSEQ multiplex PCR reads. This repertoire shows hundreds of thousands of distinct CDR3 sequences, roughly 93% found once; its top ten account for 0.065% to 0.08%. The CDR3 runs to 14 residues. Germline CDR1 reads SNHLY; CDR2 reads FYNNEI. Trimming left V 6 bases short and J 7 bases short, with 16 bases between. The V gene is TRBV2, the J gene TRBJ2-4; D is possibly TRBD1 (6 bases). This receptor was taken from a human donor with multiple sclerosis. Sample: CD4+ T cells from PBMCs. CDR3 residues: CASRDDRNRNIQYF. In DNA, the CDR3 is TGTGCCAGCAGGGACGACAGGAATCGGAACATTCAGTACTTC.